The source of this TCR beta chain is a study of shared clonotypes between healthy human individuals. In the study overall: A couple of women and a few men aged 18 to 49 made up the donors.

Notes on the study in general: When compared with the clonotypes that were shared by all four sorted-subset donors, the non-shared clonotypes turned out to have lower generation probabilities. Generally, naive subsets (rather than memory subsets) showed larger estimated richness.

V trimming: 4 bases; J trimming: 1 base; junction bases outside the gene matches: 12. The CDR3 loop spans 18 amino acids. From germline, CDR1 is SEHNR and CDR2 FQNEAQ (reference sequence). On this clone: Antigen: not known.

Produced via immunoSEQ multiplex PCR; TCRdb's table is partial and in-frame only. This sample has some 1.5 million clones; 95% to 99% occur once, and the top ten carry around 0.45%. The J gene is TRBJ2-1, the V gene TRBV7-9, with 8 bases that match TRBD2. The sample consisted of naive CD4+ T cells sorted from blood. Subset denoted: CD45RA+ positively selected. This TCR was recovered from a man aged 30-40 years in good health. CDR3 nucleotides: TGTGCCAGCAGCTCGCAAGATACTAGCGGTCCATCCTACAATGAGCAGTTCTTC. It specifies CASSSQDTSGPSYNEQFF.